These 29 T cell receptor beta chains were all obtained from the same sample, sequenced in a study of blood T cell repertoires in COVID-19 (dated by TCRdb to the early 2020s). Library construction relied on the immunoSEQ multiplex PCR assay. TCRdb obtained this table from immuneACCESS and retained in-frame rearrangements with V and J assigned. These tables miss some clones; where compared with another copy, unresolved V genes account for less than half of the shortfall, and the remainder is unexplained. This sample gives approximately 140,000 clones in total; 65% to 85% of them show up just once. The ten largest clonotypes hold around 9.5% of the sample. Sequenced sample: peripheral blood. The receptors were sampled from a man younger than 45 with COVID-19, enrolled during active disease.

This chain connects TRBV27 to TRBJ2-2, with 7 bases aligning to TRBD2. Trimming at V came to 3 bases and at J to 5 bases, leaving 9 bases not matched to a gene. The CDR3 is 16 amino acids. The V gene's germline CDR1 is MNHEY and CDR2 SMNVEV (reference sequence). CDR3 residues: CASSLLREWETGELFF. The CDR3 DNA reads TGTGCCAGCAGTTTGTTGCGGGAGTGGGAGACCGGGGAGCTGTTTTTT.

This chain uses TRBV28 with TRBJ1-2; D gene unclear. Trimming took 6 bases from V and 4 from J, leaving 9 bases between them. Germline V gene data show CDR1 as MDHEN and CDR2 as SYDVKM. The CDR3 is 12 residues long. Here the CDR3 DNA reads TGTGCCAGCAGAATACAACCCTATGGCTACACCTTC. Translating it yields CASRIQPYGYTF.

The chain combines TRBV18 with TRBJ2-7, with TRBD1 identical over 9 bases. The CDR3 is 13 residues long. The germline V gene encodes CDR1 KGHSH and CDR2 LQKENI. The V segment lost 6 bases and the J segment 5 bases; nucleotides outside the gene matches: 5. CDR3 coding DNA: TGTGCCAGCTCGCCGGGACAGGGAGACGAGCAGTACTTC. Translation gives CASSPGQGDEQYF.

This chain links TRBV4-1 with TRBJ2-7, with TRBD2 as a possible D gene (6 bases). CDR3 length equals 19 residues. With 5 bases removed from V and 2 bases from J, the gap between germline ends came to 28 bases. CDR1 MGHRA and CDR2 YSYEKL come from the germline V gene. CDR3 coding DNA: TGCGCCAGCAGCGACCAAACCGGGTCGGCTTTGAGGGAGGCCTACGAGCAGTACTTC. Protein product: CASSDQTGSALREAYEQYF.

The chain links TRBV27 to TRBJ2-1; 7 bases are a match to TRBD1. The CDR3 is 14 amino acids. V gave up 3 bases and J gave up 3 bases; unmatched junction bases: 2. Germline V lookup: CDR1 MNHEY, CDR2 SMNVEV (reference sequence). CDR3 residues: CASSLDRNYNEQFF. For the CDR3, the DNA is TGTGCCAGCAGTTTGGACAGGAACTACAATGAGCAGTTCTTC.

The chain employs TRBV19 and TRBJ2-1; a possible D gene is TRBD1 (6 bases). The germline V gene encodes CDR1 LNHDA and CDR2 SQIVND (reference sequence). The CDR3 has 12 residues. With 5 bases removed from V and 10 bases from J, the gap between germline ends came to 12 bases. CDR3 sequence: CASSLFDREQFF. CDR3 DNA sequence: TGTGCCAGTAGTCTCTTTGACAGGGAGCAGTTCTTC.

A few counts support this clone. The chain is built from TRBV5-4 and TRBJ1-4; the D is unclear. The V end lost 3 bases, the J end lost 12 bases, and 12 bases lay between the germline ends. Germline-derived CDR1 and CDR2 are SGHNT and YYREEE (reference sequence). This CDR3 is built from 12 residues. This CDR3 reads CASSSSQEELFF. The CDR3 DNA reads TGTGCCAGCAGCTCAAGTCAGGAGGAACTGTTTTTT.

The CDR3 loop reads CASSGVLSDEQFF. As DNA, the CDR3 is TGTGCCAGCAGCGGCGTGCTTTCGGATGAGCAGTTCTTC. The V gene is TRBV9, the J gene TRBJ2-1; D not resolved. Trimming shortened V by 3 bases and J by 8 bases, and 12 bases separated the two germline ends. The CDR3 contains 13 residues. From germline, CDR1 is SGDLS and CDR2 YYNGEE.

V is TRBV28 and J is TRBJ1-5, with TRBD1 identical over 9 bases. The CDR3 is made up of 15 amino acids. Germline CDR1 is MDHEN and CDR2 is SYDVKM. Germline trimming cut 6 bases from V and 6 bases from J; bases unmatched to any gene: 9. The CDR3 DNA is TGTGCCAGCAGGTCCGGGACAGGGCCAAGTCAGCCCCAGCATTTT. Translating it yields CASRSGTGPSQPQHF.

This chain connects TRBV5-4 to TRBJ1-4; unclear D gene. Trimming left V 4 bases short and J 1 base short, with 11 bases between. Germline CDR1 is SGHNT and CDR2 is YYREEE (reference sequence). There are 15 residues in the CDR3. Here the CDR3 DNA reads TGTGCCAGCAGCCCCGAGGGTGGAACTAATGAAAAACTGTTTTTT. This gives the protein CASSPEGGTNEKLFF. The whole variable domain, filled in from reference TRBV5-4 and TRBJ1-4, reads ETGVTQSPTHLIKTRGQQVTLRCSSQSGHNTVSWYQQALGQGPQFIFQYYREEENGRGNFPPRFSGLQFPNYSSELNVNALELDDSALYLCASSPEGGTNEKLFFGSGTQLSVL.

The rearrangement links TRBV11-2 to TRBJ2-7; 10 bases align to TRBD1. The germline V gene has CDR1 SGHAT and CDR2 FQNNGV. This CDR3 is built from 15 residues. J gave up 4 bases and V 1 base, and 4 bases lay outside the gene matches. CDR3 residues: CASSLAGQGEYEQYF. The CDR3 DNA is TGTGCCAGCAGCTTAGCCGGACAGGGGGAATACGAGCAGTACTTC.

V is TRBV2 and J is TRBJ2-4, with D possibly TRBD1 on 5 matching bases. The germline V and J ends were trimmed by 7 bases and 8 bases, with 15 bases remaining between them. The CDR3 is 13 residues long. The germline CDR1 and CDR2 sequences are SNHLY and FYNNEI. The DNA of the CDR3 is TGTGCCAGCAAGACAGACTCCGAGGACATTCAGTACTTC. It codes for CASKTDSEDIQYF.

The chain uses TRBV11-1 and TRBJ1-1; 7 bases line up with TRBD1. The CDR3 sequence is 14 residues long. Germline CDR1 is SGHAT and CDR2 is FQDESV (reference sequence). Trimming at V came to 5 bases and at J to 1 base, leaving 4 bases not matched to a gene. CDR3 sequence: CASSPGTANTEAFF. Written as DNA, the CDR3 is TGTGCCAGCAGCCCCGGGACAGCGAACACTGAAGCTTTCTTT.

The sample holds one count of this clone. The chain links TRBV19 to TRBJ1-2; a weak D match, TRBD1 (5 bases). This CDR3 spans 13 amino acids. The V and J ends lost 3 bases and 4 bases respectively, with 9 bases between them. Germline V lookup: CDR1 LNHDA, CDR2 SQIVND (reference sequence). For the CDR3, the DNA is TGTGCCAGTAGTATCGACGACAGCTATGGCTACACCTTC. Its translation is CASSIDDSYGYTF.

J is TRBJ2-1 and V is TRBV3-1 (or the pseudogene TRBV3-2), with TRBD2 matching 8 bases. Germline values: CDR1 LGHDT, CDR2 YNNKEL (reference sequence). The V gene end was trimmed by 5 bases and the J gene end by 6 bases; junction bases not matched to a gene: 15. There are 17 residues in the CDR3. CDR3 loop: CASSSRGPGGTGNEQFF. In DNA form, the CDR3 reads TGTGCCAGCAGCTCACGGGGCCCGGGAGGGACCGGCAATGAGCAGTTCTTC.

In its sample, this clone was seen a few times. The chain joins TRBV25-1 to TRBJ1-5; 7 bases line up with TRBD1. Germline-derived CDR1 and CDR2 are MGHDK and SYGVNS. Trimming took 4 bases from V and 5 from J; bases not matched to a gene: 2. This CDR3 comprises 13 residues. The CDR3 bases are TGTGCCAGCAGTGGACAGGGTCATCAGCCCCAGCATTTT. Translating it yields CASSGQGHQPQHF.

CDR3 nucleotide sequence: TGTGCCAGCAGTTATCTGGAGGGCATCTACAATGAGCAGTTCTTC. Protein: CASSYLEGIYNEQFF. V usage is TRBV6-2 or TRBV6-3 and J usage is TRBJ2-1; D may be TRBD2 (6 bases). The germline V gene encodes CDR1 MNHEY and CDR2 SVGEGT. The V end was cut by 3 bases, the J end by 3 bases, with 12 bases between. This CDR3 has 15 amino acids.

The chain links TRBV2 to TRBJ2-1, with TRBD2 identical over 8 bases. With 8 bases clipped from V and 4 bases from J, the junction kept 10 bases outside the gene matches. Germline assignment: CDR1 SNHLY and CDR2 FYNNEI. The CDR3 length is 15 residues. The CDR3 here is CASDASGSLYNEQFF. The CDR3 DNA reads as TGTGCCAGCGACGCCAGCGGGAGCTTGTACAATGAGCAGTTCTTC.

The chain couples TRBV20-1 to TRBJ2-3, with 7 bases that match TRBD2. The CDR3 totals 14 residues. Germline V gene sequence: CDR1 DFQATT, CDR2 SNEGSKA (reference sequence). After removal of 3 bases from V and 2 bases from J, the junction contained 5 bases not matched to a gene. Here the CDR3 DNA reads TGCAGTGCTAGTAGGGGAGGGCACACAGATACGCAGTATTTT. Residues: CSASRGGHTDTQYF.

The rearrangement joins TRBV5-1 to TRBJ1-6; 11 bases align to TRBD1. The junction had 7 bases not matched to a gene; V was cut back by 4 bases and J by 7 bases. This CDR3 has 16 residues. Per germline, CDR1 SGHRS and CDR2 YFSETQ. The DNA of the CDR3 is TGCGCCAGCAGCACTAGGACAGGGGGCGGAAATTCACCCCTCCACTTT. This gives the protein CASSTRTGGGNSPLHF.

The gene calls are TRBV29-1 and TRBJ2-3; 8 positions agree with TRBD1. Germline V gives CDR1 SQVTM, CDR2 ANQGSEA. The CDR3 covers 15 residues. The J segment lost 0 bases and the V segment lost 6 bases, leaving 8 bases of the junction unmatched. The CDR3: CSVLRTGSSTDTQYF. The DNA of the CDR3 is TGCAGCGTCCTACGGACAGGGTCTAGCACAGATACGCAGTATTTT.

J is TRBJ1-2 and V is TRBV5-1; a possible D gene is TRBD1 (5 bases). Trimming cost V 4 bases and J 7 bases, with 14 bases left between them. The CDR3 covers 13 residues. Per germline, CDR1 SGHRS and CDR2 YFSETQ. In nucleotides, the CDR3 is TGCGCCAGCAGCAATGAGGGGAGGGGTGGCTACACCTTC. Translating gives CASSNEGRGGYTF.

In this sample, this clone turned up a few times. Additional DNA sequences in this sample encode the identical CDR3. V usage is TRBV11-2 and J usage is TRBJ2-5, with 7 positions matching TRBD2. Germline V gene lookup returns CDR1 SGHAT and CDR2 FQNNGV. The junction had 8 bases not matched to a gene; V was cut back by 5 bases and J by 5 bases. The CDR3 sequence is 14 residues long. The CDR3 DNA reads as TGTGCCAGCAGCCCGCGGACTAGTAGTGAGACCCAGTACTTC. Protein sequence: CASSPRTSSETQYF.

This chain joins TRBV5-4 and TRBJ2-7, with TRBD2 identical over 9 bases. Germline CDR1 SGHNT, CDR2 YYREEE (reference sequence). The V and J ends lost 6 bases and 5 bases, in that order; junction bases with no gene match: 6. The CDR3 totals 13 residues. The CDR3 is CASKMREGHEQYF. The CDR3 nucleotides are TGTGCCAGCAAAATGCGGGAGGGCCACGAGCAGTACTTC.

J is TRBJ1-3 and V is TRBV28, with 7 bases lining up with TRBD1. The germline CDR1 and CDR2 sequences are MDHEN and SYDVKM. This CDR3 has 14 amino acids. After removal of 5 bases from V and 8 bases from J, the junction contained 9 bases not matched to a gene. The CDR3 nucleotides read TGTGCCAGCAGTCCATGGCCCAGGGGGTACACCATATATTTT. Its protein product is CASSPWPRGYTIYF. The full variable domain, completed using reference TRBV28 and TRBJ1-3, is DVKVTQSSRYLVKRTGEKVFLECVQDMDHENMFWYRQDPGLGLRLIYFSYDVKMKEKGDIPEGYSVSREKKERFSLILESASTNQTSMYLCASSPWPRGYTIYFGEGSWLTVV.

This clone was picked up one time. The chain is built from TRBV7-8 and TRBJ1-4; a weak D match, TRBD1 (6 bases). V shed 5 bases and J shed 0 bases, with 19 bases lying between them. Germline CDR1 SGHVS, CDR2 FQNEAQ. The CDR3 is 18 residues long. CDR3 sequence: CASSLTRTAYATNEKLFF. For the CDR3, the DNA is TGTGCCAGCAGCCTAACCAGGACAGCCTATGCAACTAATGAAAAACTGTTTTTT.

The gene calls are TRBV30 and TRBJ2-5; TRBD1 aligns across 7 bases. The V gene's germline CDR1 is GTSNPN and CDR2 SVGIG (reference sequence). V lost 0 bases and J lost 5; bases outside the gene matches: 6. The CDR3 loop spans 14 amino acids. The DNA of the CDR3 is TGTGCCTGGAGTGTCCTAGGGGGCAAGGAGACCCAGTACTTC. This encodes CAWSVLGGKETQYF.

V is TRBV14 and J is TRBJ2-1; the match to TRBD2 covers 13 bases. The CDR3 is 16 amino acids. Germline V gene lookup returns CDR1 SGHDN and CDR2 FVKESK. Germline trimming cut 3 bases from V and 5 bases from J; bases unmatched to any gene: 4. The CDR3, as DNA: TGTGCCAGCAGCCACCTCGGGACTAGCGGGAACAATGAGCAGTTCTTC. As protein: CASSHLGTSGNNEQFF. Together with reference TRBV14 and TRBJ2-1, the CDR3 gives the full variable domain: EAGVTQFPSHSVIEKGQTVTLRCDPISGHDNLYWYRRVMGKEIKFLLHFVKESKQDESGMPNNRFLAERTGGTYSTLKVQPAELEDSGVYFCASSHLGTSGNNEQFFGPGTRLTVL.

This clone occurred once. The junction shows a germline mismatch at one end, possibly a read error. The CDR3: CASSLMAGGTYEQYF. In DNA form, the CDR3 reads TGTGCTAGCAGCTTGATGGCAGGGGGTACCTACGAGCAGTACTTC. The J gene is TRBJ2-7, the V gene TRBV7-7, with TRBD1 identical over 7 bases. CDR1 and CDR2 (germline): SSHAT, FNYEAQ (reference sequence). The length of the CDR3 is 15 residues.